The 21 T cell receptor beta chains listed next were all sequenced from one sample in a study of blood T cells in healthy people across ages. The second PCR ran about 6 to 12 cycles with a sample-barcoded 5' primer and J-beta primers. TCRdb ran MiXCR on the 5' RACE reads and lists one entry per CDR3 protein. This table has 700,000 to 950,000 distinct CDR3 sequences, about 42% appearing once. Sequencing input: blood. These receptors all stem from a woman aged 55 to 70 in good health.

Regarding this clonotype: Since a much larger clone is just one base distant, this may be a read error. The chain has TRBV4-1 and TRBJ2-5; D call uncertain. The J call may be wrong; the DNA end is better matched by TRBJ2-1. This CDR3 comprises 14 residues. Germline lookup yields CDR1 MGHRA and CDR2 YSYEKL. The CDR3 reads CASSPDPNQETQFF. The CDR3 DNA follows: TGCGCCAGCAGCCCGGACCCTAACCAAGAGACCCAGTTCTTC.

This clonotype has just a few counts. The chain couples TRBV6-5 to TRBJ1-4, with D possibly being TRBD1 (5 bases). Germline assignment: CDR1 MNHEY and CDR2 SVGAGI. This CDR3 comprises 15 residues. V lost 3 bases to trimming and J lost 2 bases, with 10 bases between them. As DNA, the CDR3 is TGTGCCAGCAGTTATTCGCGACAGACTAATGAAAAACTGTTTTTT. It codes for CASSYSRQTNEKLFF.

In its sample, this clonotype was seen once. The germline gene is not matched at one end of the junction; a read error may be the cause. This chain links TRBV2 with TRBJ2-1; TRBD1 is a possible D gene (5 bases). CDR1 is SNHLY, CDR2 FYNNEI, per germline. This CDR3 is 15 amino acids long. CDR3 sequence (DNA): TGTGCCAGCCGTGAAGGGGTGGGGATTCGGAATGAGCAGTTCTTC. It is translated as CASREGVGIRNEQFF.

In the case of this clonotype: This may arise from a read error, as a much more abundant clone is one base away. The rearrangement uses TRBV27 and TRBJ2-5; D is perhaps TRBD2 (5 bases). V was cut by 7 bases and J by 11 bases, with 20 bases left in between. The CDR3 extends over 13 amino acids. Germline assignment: CDR1 MNHEY and CDR2 SMNVEV (reference sequence). CDR3 in amino acids: CASTPPGGYVQYF. Here the CDR3 DNA reads TGTGCCAGCACCCCTCCTGGAGGATACGTGCAGTACTTC.

The chain combines TRBV18 with TRBJ1-2; D is unresolved. The CDR3 runs to 14 residues. From germline, CDR1 is KGHSH and CDR2 LQKENI. V was trimmed by 3 bases and J by 8 bases, leaving 16 bases between them. In DNA form, the CDR3 reads TGTGCCAGCTCACCCAATCCCGGGGATGGAGGCTACACCTTC. It codes for CASSPNPGDGGYTF. Filled out from reference TRBV18 and TRBJ1-2, the complete variable domain reads NAGVMQNPRHLVRRRGQEARLRCSPMKGHSHVYWYRQLPEEGLKFMVYLQKENIIDESGMPKERFSAEFPKEGPSILRIQQVVRGDSAAYFCASSPNPGDGGYTFGSGTRLTVV.

V usage is TRBV6-1 and J usage is TRBJ2-1; D possibly corresponds to TRBD2 (7 bases). CDR1 and CDR2 (germline): MNHNS, SASEGT. V was trimmed by 6 bases and J by 4 bases, leaving 22 bases between them. The CDR3 spans 17 residues. CDR3 nucleotide sequence: TGTGCCAGCAGGCCTCTGGGAGGAGGGGGGGGTTACAATGAGCAGTTCTTC. This sequence encodes CASRPLGGGGGYNEQFF.

The V call is TRBV29-1, the J call TRBJ1-1, with D unresolved. The CDR3 is made up of 13 amino acids. The germline V gene has CDR1 SQVTM and CDR2 ANQGSEA. Between the trimmed V and J ends, which lost 7 bases and 6 bases, there was a span of 18 bases. The CDR3 nucleotides read TGCAGCGCCTCTGAGTCCTTTAGGGCTGAAGCTTTCTTT. Protein product: CSASESFRAEAFF.

V and J are TRBV29-1 and TRBJ2-1; TRBD2 aligns across 8 bases. Germline assignment: CDR1 SQVTM and CDR2 ANQGSEA. The CDR3 is 14 residues long. The V segment lost 0 bases and the J segment 7 bases; nucleotides outside the gene matches: 5. Here the CDR3 DNA reads TGCAGCGTTGAAGATAGGACTAGCAGAAATGAGCAGTTCTTC. Its translation: CSVEDRTSRNEQFF.

The J gene is TRBJ2-6, the V gene TRBV27; D may be TRBD2 (5 bases). The V end lost 6 bases, the J end lost 0 bases, and 9 bases lay between the germline ends. The germline gives CDR1 MNHEY, CDR2 SMNVEV (reference sequence). The CDR3 totals 15 residues. Written as DNA, the CDR3 is TGTGCCAGCAGAGCGGAACGCTCTGGGGCCAACGTCCTGACTTTC. Translation: CASRAERSGANVLTF.

The chain carries TRBV20-1 and TRBJ1-6; D gene unclear. There are 15 residues in the CDR3. Germline lookup yields CDR1 DFQATT and CDR2 SNEGSKA (reference sequence). Trimming shortened V by 6 bases and J by 0 bases, and 12 bases separated the two germline ends. The CDR3 coding sequence is TGCAGTGCCCCCGGACGGCTCTCCTATAATTCACCCCTCCACTTT. Translation: CSAPGRLSYNSPLHF.

Of note for this clonotype: The junction departs from the called germline gene at one end, perhaps through a read error. V usage is TRBV3-1 and J usage is TRBJ2-7; either TRBD1 or TRBD2 may fit D (5 bases each). Germline V gene data show CDR1 as LGHDT and CDR2 as YNNKEL (reference sequence). This CDR3 comprises 14 residues. The CDR3, as DNA: TGTGCCAGCGGCCAACCCGGGGACGTTTACGAGCAGTACTTC. Protein sequence: CASGQPGDVYEQYF.

This clonotype was picked up a small number of times. V usage is TRBV3-1 and J usage is TRBJ2-3; D is possibly TRBD2 (6 bases). CDR3 length: 12 residues. V shed 5 bases and J shed 8 bases, with 11 bases lying between them. Germline CDR1 LGHDT, CDR2 YNNKEL (reference sequence). CDR3 coding DNA: TGTGCCAGCAGCTCATCGCGGGGTACGCAGTATTTT. Amino acids: CASSSSRGTQYF.

The J gene is TRBJ2-5, the V gene TRBV4-2, with 7 bases matching TRBD2. V lost 4 bases to trimming and J lost 4 bases; unmatched junction nucleotides: 12. The CDR3 runs to 16 residues. Germline values: CDR1 LGHNA, CDR2 YNFKEQ. Here the CDR3 reads CASSPLSGGEGETQYF. In DNA, the CDR3 is TGTGCCAGCAGCCCGCTTAGCGGTGGGGAGGGAGAGACCCAGTACTTC.

V gene TRBV2 combines with J gene TRBJ2-7, with 7 bases fitting TRBD2. The junction had 13 bases not matched to a gene; V was cut back by 1 base and J by 7 bases. The germline gives CDR1 SNHLY, CDR2 FYNNEI. The length of the CDR3 is 16 residues. CDR3 sequence (DNA): TGTGCCAGCAGTGAAGGTGTGTCTAGCGGATACAATGAGCAGTACTTC. Amino acid sequence: CASSEGVSSGYNEQYF.

The chain carries TRBV4-3 and TRBJ2-1; D gene uncertain. Germline V CDR1 and CDR2: LGHNA, YSLEER. The CDR3 totals 14 residues. Between the trimmed V and J ends, which lost 3 bases and 7 bases, there was a span of 13 bases. DNA for the CDR3: TGCGCCAGCAGCCAGGAACGAGCCGGGAATGAGCAGTTCTTC. It encodes CASSQERAGNEQFF.

The J gene is TRBJ1-3, the V gene TRBV7-9; D call uncertain. V was pared by 1 base and J by 0 bases, with 7 bases between. The CDR3 sequence is 15 residues long. CDR1 and CDR2 from the germline V gene are SEHNR and FQNEAQ (reference sequence). Here the CDR3 reads CASSLVPSSGNTIYF. The CDR3 DNA follows: TGTGCCAGCAGCTTAGTACCCAGCTCTGGAAACACCATATATTTT.

J is TRBJ2-3 and V is TRBV5-1; D gene uncertain. CDR1 and CDR2 (germline): SGHRS, YFSETQ. The CDR3 has 16 amino acids. V lost 0 bases, J lost 2 bases, and 13 bases lay in between. The CDR3 reads CASSLASDVSTDTQYF. As DNA, the CDR3 is TGCGCCAGCAGCTTGGCCTCGGACGTTTCCACAGATACGCAGTATTTT.

The V and J genes are TRBV10-3 and TRBJ1-1, with 8 bases lining up with TRBD1. The V gene's germline CDR1 is ENHRY and CDR2 SYGVKD. This CDR3 spans 15 amino acids. J gave up 0 bases and V 7 bases, and 7 bases lay outside the gene matches. The CDR3 loop reads CAITPSDRVNTEAFF. The CDR3 nucleotides are TGTGCCATCACACCTTCGGACAGGGTGAACACTGAAGCTTTCTTT.

The chain employs TRBV18 and TRBJ2-7, with a tentative D call TRBD1 (5 bases). The CDR3 has 17 amino acids. Germline V gives CDR1 KGHSH, CDR2 LQKENI. Between the trimmed V and J ends, which lost 0 bases and 2 bases, there was a span of 17 bases. CDR3 DNA: TGTGCCAGCTCACCACCAAATGGTCAGGGTAGCCCCTACGAGCAGTACTTC. Translation: CASSPPNGQGSPYEQYF.

The chain couples TRBV20-1 to TRBJ2-1; 9 positions agree with TRBD2. J lost 3 bases, V lost 0 bases, and 9 bases had no gene match. CDR1 and CDR2 from the germline V gene are DFQATT and SNEGSKA (reference sequence). This CDR3 region has 17 residues. The chain's CDR3 is CSARDRQSGGLYNEQFF. In DNA form, the CDR3 reads TGCAGTGCTAGAGATCGGCAGAGCGGGGGGCTCTACAATGAGCAGTTCTTC.

This clonotype was counted at least ten times. V gene TRBV7-9 combines with J gene TRBJ2-5, with 10 bases matching TRBD1. V lost 5 bases to trimming and J lost 4 bases; unmatched junction nucleotides: 7. Germline CDR1 is SEHNR and CDR2 is FQNEAQ (reference sequence). This CDR3 contains 15 residues. This CDR3 reads CASSPGTGVGETQYF. The CDR3 nucleotides read TGTGCCAGCAGCCCCGGGACAGGGGTGGGAGAGACCCAGTACTTC.